The 15 T cell receptor beta chains presented below share a single source sample, sequenced in a study of shared clonotypes between healthy human individuals. Some clones are missing from TCRdb's copy, which holds only in-frame ones; the method was immunoSEQ multiplex PCR. Of fewer than 700,000 clones in the sample, around 76% were seen once. The sample comprised PBMCs. Every receptor here comes from a woman aged 35 to 49 in good health. Some clones in this sample may be carry-over from other donors' samples.

The J gene is TRBJ2-6, the V gene TRBV6-1, with TRBD2 as a possible D gene (6 bases). Trimming cost V 1 base and J 0 bases, with 13 bases left between them. CDR3 length: 18 amino acids. CDR1 and CDR2 from the germline V gene are MNHNS and SASEGT. The DNA of the CDR3 is TGTGCCAGCAGTGAAGGAGGGGCGGGGAGCTCTGGGGCCAACGTCCTGACTTTC. It translates to CASSEGGAGSSGANVLTF.

The chain joins TRBV29-1 to TRBJ2-1; D possibly uses TRBD1 or TRBD2 (5 bases each). This CDR3 has 13 amino acids. Germline CDR1 SQVTM, CDR2 ANQGSEA. The V end was cut by 7 bases, the J end by 6 bases, with 16 bases between. This chain's CDR3 is CSEGKLGINEQFF. In nucleotides, the CDR3 is TGCAGCGAGGGGAAACTAGGGATCAATGAGCAGTTCTTC.

This clone was found a few times. The rearrangement uses TRBV9 and TRBJ1-4; D may be TRBD1 (5 bases). The CDR3 consists of 14 residues. V lost 0 bases, J lost 3 bases, and 6 bases lay in between. Germline CDR1 is SGDLS and CDR2 is YYNGEE. CDR3: CASSVEGSNEKLFF. CDR3 DNA: TGTGCCAGCAGCGTAGAGGGGTCTAATGAAAAACTGTTTTTT.

The CDR3 region is CASKVVYEQYF. Here the CDR3 DNA reads TGTGCCAGCAAGGTGGTGTACGAGCAGTACTTC. The rearrangement joins TRBV2 to TRBJ2-7; D uncertain. The CDR3 runs 11 residues. Germline assignment: CDR1 SNHLY and CDR2 FYNNEI. V was pared by 7 bases and J by 4 bases, with 8 bases between.

This clone was detected a few times. The chain combines TRBV19 with TRBJ1-1; TRBD1 matches 8 bases. V shed 5 bases, J shed 2 bases, and the junction held 7 bases outside the gene matches. CDR1 and CDR2 from the germline V gene are LNHDA and SQIVND (reference sequence). This CDR3 comprises 15 residues. CDR3 coding DNA: TGTGCCAGTAGTCCAAGACAGGGGATTAACACTGAAGCTTTCTTT. Amino acid sequence: CASSPRQGINTEAFF.

There are a few counts of this clone. The V call is TRBV28, the J call TRBJ2-7, with D hard to call. This CDR3 has 13 residues. Looked up from germline, CDR1 is MDHEN and CDR2 is SYDVKM. V lost 6 bases, J lost 5 bases, and 14 bases lay in between. The CDR3 region is CASSPNALDEQYF. The CDR3 DNA reads TGTGCCAGCAGCCCCAACGCGTTAGACGAGCAGTACTTC.

The rearrangement uses TRBV30 and TRBJ2-4; D ambiguous. Trimming removed 1 base at V and 5 bases at J, with 9 bases between. The CDR3 is 13 residues long. CDR1 GTSNPN and CDR2 SVGIG come from the germline V gene (reference sequence). This chain's CDR3 is CAWSALLENIQYF. The CDR3 bases are TGTGCCTGGAGTGCCTTGCTTGAAAACATTCAGTACTTC.

In this sample, this clone turned up a few times. V and J are TRBV2 and TRBJ1-1; D ambiguous. Trimming took 10 bases from V and 8 from J, leaving 20 bases between them. Germline CDR1 SNHLY, CDR2 FYNNEI. The CDR3 is 13 residues long. CDR3 loop: CATQREMTDEAFF. In nucleotides, the CDR3 is TGTGCCACACAGCGAGAGATGACGGACGAAGCTTTCTTT.

The chain recombines TRBV7-8 with TRBJ2-1; 11 bases agree with TRBD1. This CDR3 comprises 16 residues. Germline loops: CDR1 SGHVS, CDR2 FQNEAQ. The J segment lost 4 bases and the V segment lost 0 bases, leaving 2 bases of the junction unmatched. In DNA form, the CDR3 reads TGTGCCAGCAGCTTAGCTCGGGACAGGGGGTACAATGAGCAGTTCTTC. This encodes CASSLARDRGYNEQFF.

CDR3 DNA: TGTGCCAGCAGCGATAGGGGGGGCTCCTACGAGCAGTACTTC. Translating gives CASSDRGGSYEQYF. V gene TRBV7-2 combines with J gene TRBJ2-7; tentatively, D is TRBD2 (7 bases). Germline CDR1 reads SGHTA; CDR2 reads FQGNSA. This CDR3 has 14 residues. Between the trimmed V and J ends, which lost 5 bases and 0 bases, there was a span of 11 bases.

V and J are TRBV6-1 and TRBJ1-2, with a weak D call TRBD1 (6 bases). The CDR3 contains 13 residues. Looked up from germline, CDR1 is MNHNS and CDR2 is SASEGT. V gave up 5 bases and J gave up 4 bases, with 11 bases separating them. The CDR3 DNA is TGTGCCAGCAGTTCAAGGGGGATCTATGGCTACACCTTC. This translates into CASSSRGIYGYTF.

The chain is built from TRBV19 and TRBJ1-1, with D maybe TRBD1 (5 bases). The germline V gene encodes CDR1 LNHDA and CDR2 SQIVND (reference sequence). V was pared by 4 bases and J by 4 bases, with 7 bases between. This CDR3 comprises 12 residues. The CDR3 nucleotides are TGTGCCAGTAGTACAGGGTTCACTGAAGCTTTCTTT. It specifies CASSTGFTEAFF.

A note on this clone: A read error is the likely source, as a far larger clone sits one nucleotide away. The sample contains more than one DNA sequence encoding this CDR3. This chain joins TRBV25-1 and TRBJ1-5; D unresolved. The V gene's germline CDR1 is MGHDK and CDR2 SYGVNS. The length of the CDR3 is 15 residues. Here the CDR3 DNA reads TGTGCCAGCAGCCCATCCGTGGGGAGCAAACAGCCCCAGCATTTT. This encodes CASSPSVGSKQPQHF.

The J gene is TRBJ2-7, the V gene TRBV5-8; 10 positions match TRBD2. V dropped 2 bases and J dropped 0; count of bases not matched to a gene: 8. Germline V gene lookup returns CDR1 SGHTS and CDR2 YDEGEE. This CDR3 is built from 17 residues. CDR3 in DNA: TGTGCCAGCAGCTTAGTACGTGGGACTAGCGACTCCTACGAGCAGTACTTC. Translated: CASSLVRGTSDSYEQYF.

The chain uses TRBV18 and TRBJ2-5; 8 bases agree with TRBD2. Germline-derived CDR1 and CDR2 are KGHSH and LQKENI. This CDR3 is 14 amino acids long. V lost 6 bases to trimming and J lost 4 bases; unmatched junction nucleotides: 7. The CDR3 DNA is TGTGCCAGCTCCCCCGGGGGGGTAGCAGAGACCCAGTACTTC. Amino acids: CASSPGGVAETQYF.